This T cell receptor (beta chain) was found in a study of blood T cell repertoires in COVID-19. Study background: Italy, Spain and the United States were the sources of the convalescent and acute COVID-19 samples.

The V end was cut by 10 bases, the J end by 6 bases, with 16 bases between. CDR1 is WNHNN and CDR2 is SYGVQD in the germline V gene (reference sequence). The CDR3 has 13 residues. Clones were sequenced by immunoSEQ multiplex PCR, and TCRdb holds only the in-frame ones, with some missing. In the table there are about 130,000 clones, 70% to 75% of which are singletons. This TCR derives from a man in his sixties with acute or convalescent COVID-19. The sample consisted of peripheral blood. This chain uses TRBV10-1 with TRBJ2-1; unclear D gene. CDR3 in DNA: TGCGCCACCCTTGGCCTCCCGGGCAATGAGCAGTTCTTC. As protein: CATLGLPGNEQFF.